Below are 6 T cell receptor beta chains sequenced from a single sample in a study of response to subunit inactivated influenza vaccine. MiXCR was run by TCRdb on the RT-PCR reads, yielding one entry per CDR3 protein. This sample yields about 650,000 distinct CDR3 sequences, of which about a sixth are seen a single time; around 10% belongs to the top ten. Sequencing was performed on PBMCs from blood, taken 11 to 12 days after vaccination. Source of these receptors: a man in his fifties or sixties who received an inactivated influenza vaccine.

The genes are TRBV29-1 and TRBJ2-1; 9 positions match TRBD2. Germline values: CDR1 SQVTM, CDR2 ANQGSEA. The CDR3 totals 16 residues. Trimming removed 2 bases from V and 7 bases from J; junction bases left unmatched: 12. CDR3 in DNA: TGCAGCGTTGAAAGTTATGGGCTAGCGGGAACAAATGAGCAGTTCTTC. This gives the protein CSVESYGLAGTNEQFF.

The chain is built from TRBV9 and TRBJ2-5, with TRBD2 as a possible D gene (6 bases). The V gene's germline CDR1 is SGDLS and CDR2 YYNGEE. CDR3 length: 14 residues. Trimming cost V 2 bases and J 5 bases, with 13 bases left between them. CDR3 coding DNA: TGTGCCAGCAGCGTTACTAGCCTGGGGGAGACCCAGTACTTC. As protein: CASSVTSLGETQYF.

In this sample, this clonotype turned up a few times. The rearrangement uses TRBV6-5 and TRBJ2-5; tentatively, D is TRBD2 (5 bases). The V and J ends lost 0 bases and 5 bases respectively, with 10 bases between them. Looked up from germline, CDR1 is MNHEY and CDR2 is SVGAGI. The CDR3 is made up of 14 amino acids. The DNA for the CDR3 is TGTGCCAGCAGTTACTCGAGGGAAGGGGAGACCCAGTACTTC. Translation gives CASSYSREGETQYF.

This clonotype was found a few times. The CDR3 DNA reads TGTGCCATCAGTGGGACGTCCTTGGAGCAGTTCTTC. The encoded protein is CAISGTSLEQFF. The chain carries TRBV10-3 and TRBJ2-1, with D unresolved. CDR1 and CDR2 from the germline V gene are ENHRY and SYGVKD. V shed 4 bases and J shed 10 bases, with 11 bases lying between them. There are 12 residues in the CDR3.

There are a few counts of this clonotype. The rearrangement links TRBV28 to TRBJ2-3, with 12 bases matching TRBD2. With 2 bases clipped from V and 1 base from J, the junction kept 4 bases outside the gene matches. From germline, CDR1 is MDHEN and CDR2 SYDVKM. The length of the CDR3 is 17 residues. The CDR3 here is CASSLGGLAGRTDTQYF. The CDR3 nucleotides read TGTGCCAGCAGTTTAGGGGGACTAGCGGGCCGCACAGATACGCAGTATTTT.

Many counts were recorded for this clonotype. The rearrangement uses TRBV20-1 and TRBJ2-2; 12 positions agree with TRBD2. The V gene's germline CDR1 is DFQATT and CDR2 SNEGSKA (reference sequence). V lost 2 bases and J lost 0; bases outside the gene matches: 13. This CDR3 comprises 20 residues. CDR3 nucleotides: TGCAGTGCTAGACCCAACCCAGGACTAGCGGGAATACCGAACACCGGGGAGCTGTTTTTT. Residues: CSARPNPGLAGIPNTGELFF.